The next 10 T cell receptor beta chains were all read from a single sample in a study of blood T cell repertoires in COVID-19. The table came from immunoSEQ multiplex PCR; TCRdb's copy has only in-frame clones and leaves some out. The repertoire holds around 170,000 clones, 86% seen once, with under 9.5% in the top ten. Sequencing was performed on peripheral blood. These receptors were obtained from a man aged 50-60 years with active or convalescent COVID-19.

This chain connects TRBV7-9 to TRBJ2-3; D uncertain. CDR1 and CDR2 (germline): SEHNR, FQNEAQ (reference sequence). The length of the CDR3 is 13 residues. V was cut by 3 bases and J by 3 bases, with 7 bases left in between. CDR3 bases: TGTGCCAGCAGCTTTTCTAGTACAGATACGCAGTATTTT. Protein product: CASSFSSTDTQYF.

This rearrangement joins TRBV11-2 to TRBJ2-1; unclear D gene. The CDR3 extends over 14 amino acids. V lost 0 bases, J lost 4 bases, and 7 bases lay in between. CDR1 and CDR2 from the germline V gene are SGHAT and FQNNGV. The CDR3 region is CASSLEPVYNEQFF. The DNA of the CDR3 is TGTGCCAGCAGCTTAGAGCCGGTTTACAATGAGCAGTTCTTC.

The chain combines TRBV19 with TRBJ2-1; D is possibly TRBD2 (6 bases). The V and J ends lost 7 bases and 2 bases respectively, with 15 bases between them. The length of the CDR3 is 15 residues. The germline CDR1 and CDR2 sequences are LNHDA and SQIVND (reference sequence). The CDR3 coding sequence is TGTGCCAGTACCCCGGACTATTCAACCTACAATGAGCAGTTCTTC. This gives the protein CASTPDYSTYNEQFF.

The chain links TRBV5-4 to TRBJ2-1, with 12 nucleotides matching TRBD2. Germline CDR1 is SGHNT and CDR2 is YYREEE (reference sequence). The CDR3 spans 15 residues. With 3 bases clipped from V and 5 bases from J, the junction kept 3 bases outside the gene matches. The DNA of the CDR3 is TGTGCCAGCAGCTCGGCTAGCGGGAGGGACAATGAGCAGTTCTTC. Translating it yields CASSSASGRDNEQFF. Drawing the rest from reference TRBV5-4 and TRBJ2-1, the complete variable domain is ETGVTQSPTHLIKTRGQQVTLRCSSQSGHNTVSWYQQALGQGPQFIFQYYREEENGRGNFPPRFSGLQFPNYSSELNVNALELDDSALYLCASSSASGRDNEQFFGPGTRLTVL.

The chain employs TRBV2 and TRBJ2-5; D call uncertain. Germline V gives CDR1 SNHLY, CDR2 FYNNEI. The CDR3 extends over 15 amino acids. Trimming left V 7 bases short and J 0 bases short, with 15 bases between. CDR3 DNA: TGTGCCAGCAACGGAGTGGCTACCTACCAAGAGACCCAGTACTTC. This translates into CASNGVATYQETQYF.

In DNA, the CDR3 is TGTGCCTGGAGTCCTGGTCGAGTAGGGGAAGAGACCCAGTACTTC. It yields the protein CAWSPGRVGEETQYF. This rearrangement joins TRBV30 to TRBJ2-5; a possible D gene is TRBD1 (5 bases). With 2 bases removed from V and 3 bases from J, the gap between germline ends came to 16 bases. The CDR3 is 15 amino acids. Germline V lookup: CDR1 GTSNPN, CDR2 SVGIG (reference sequence).

The chain uses TRBV7-9 and TRBJ2-1; TRBD2 might be the D (6 bases). Germline assignment: CDR1 SEHNR and CDR2 FQNEAQ (reference sequence). The V end was cut by 2 bases, the J end by 8 bases, with 13 bases between. CDR3 size: 14 residues. For the CDR3, the DNA is TGTGCCAGCAGCTTAAGTGGGCGGGGAGATGAGCAGTTCTTC. Protein: CASSLSGRGDEQFF.

In its sample, this clone was seen a few times. The chain employs TRBV6-6 and TRBJ1-5; D uncertain. Germline V gene data show CDR1 as MNHNY and CDR2 as SVGAGI (reference sequence). This CDR3 is built from 14 residues. V lost 7 bases to trimming and J lost 5 bases, with 15 bases between them. CDR3 sequence reads: CASTERSSHQPQHF. In nucleotides, the CDR3 is TGTGCCAGCACTGAGAGGTCAAGTCATCAGCCCCAGCATTTT.

This clone was counted between two and nine times. The genes are TRBV3-1 (or the pseudogene TRBV3-2) and TRBJ1-1, with 7 positions matching TRBD1. The CDR3 has 14 amino acids. Looked up from germline, CDR1 is LGHDT and CDR2 is YNNKEL (reference sequence). V was clipped by 2 bases and J by 10 bases; unmatched bases: 10. The CDR3 protein is CASSQPATGKGAFF. Written as DNA, the CDR3 is TGTGCCAGCAGCCAACCAGCGACAGGGAAGGGAGCTTTCTTT.

This chain uses TRBV6-4 with TRBJ1-1, with D maybe TRBD1 (6 bases). Per germline, CDR1 MRHNA and CDR2 SNTAGT. This CDR3 comprises 14 residues. Trimming pared 5 bases from V and 1 base from J, leaving 11 bases between. This CDR3 is CASSPGTTNTEAFF. The CDR3 DNA is TGTGCCAGCAGTCCCGGGACAACGAACACTGAAGCTTTCTTT.